Presented here are 14 T cell receptor beta chains from one specimen sequenced in a study of T cells in Graves' hyperthyroidism and ophthalmopathy. RNA transcripts were the template for amplifying TCR beta CDR3 regions. RT-PCR in the first round (using the HTBI primer set) targeted the TCR CDR3. TCRdb reanalysed the multiplex PCR reads using MiXCR and keeps one entry per CDR3 protein. There are about 700,000 distinct CDR3 sequences in the sample; 14% occur only once, and 10% lies in the top ten. The sequenced material came from blood. These receptor sequences come from a young woman with Graves' hyperthyroidism.

The rearrangement joins TRBV4-1 to TRBJ2-1; 8 bases match TRBD2. Germline loops: CDR1 MGHRA, CDR2 YSYEKL. Trimming took 4 bases from V and 5 from J; bases not matched to a gene: 13. The CDR3 spans 17 residues. CDR3 sequence (DNA): TGCGCCAGCAGCCCAACCGGAAGGTTAGCGGGGAACAATGAGCAGTTCTTC. It yields the protein CASSPTGRLAGNNEQFF.

The chain carries TRBV30 and TRBJ1-1; tentatively, D is TRBD1 (5 bases). CDR1 GTSNPN and CDR2 SVGIG come from the germline V gene (reference sequence). V dropped 0 bases and J dropped 4 bases, with 12 bases sitting between them. The CDR3 extends over 14 amino acids. Written as DNA, the CDR3 is TGTGCCTGGAGTGTACTCCGGGGGGGCACTGAAGCTTTCTTT. Residues: CAWSVLRGGTEAFF. The full variable domain, completed using reference TRBV30 and TRBJ1-1, is SQTIHQWPATLVQPVGSPLSLECTVEGTSNPNLYWYRQAAGRGLQLLFYSVGIGQISSEVPQNLSASRPQDRQFILSSKKLLLSDSGFYLCAWSVLRGGTEAFFGQGTRLTVV.

The V call is TRBV2, the J call TRBJ2-1, with a tentative D call TRBD2 (5 bases). V lost 3 bases and J 15 bases, leaving 12 bases between the germline ends. The CDR3 consists of 11 residues. Per the germline V gene, CDR1 is SNHLY and CDR2 is FYNNEI. The CDR3 reads CASSDRLAAFF. The CDR3 region has the DNA TGTGCCAGCAGTGATCGTCTAGCTGCGTTCTTC.

This clonotype came up a few times. This chain uses TRBV20-1 with TRBJ2-5, with D perhaps being TRBD1 or TRBD2 (6 bases each). CDR3 size: 15 residues. The V gene lost 1 base and the J gene lost 2 bases, with 14 bases spanning the gap. The germline CDR1 and CDR2 sequences are DFQATT and SNEGSKA (reference sequence). In DNA, the CDR3 is TGCAGTGCTAGAGGGCACCGGGGGCAACAAGAGACCCAGTACTTC. Protein sequence: CSARGHRGQQETQYF.

This clonotype was seen a handful of times. V and J are TRBV2 and TRBJ2-7; 7 bases are a match to TRBD1. The CDR3 extends over 14 amino acids. The trim removed 6 bases at V and 5 bases at J, leaving 10 bases unmatched. Germline CDR1 reads SNHLY; CDR2 reads FYNNEI. The CDR3 region has the DNA TGTGCCAGCAGCCGACAGGGATCGTACAACGAGCAGTACTTC. Translating it yields CASSRQGSYNEQYF. Drawing the rest from reference TRBV2 and TRBJ2-7, the complete variable domain is EPEVTQTPSHQVTQMGQEVILRCVPISNHLYFYWYRQILGQKVEFLVSFYNNEISEKSEIFDDQFSVERPDGSNFTLKIRSTKLEDSAMYFCASSRQGSYNEQYFGPGTRLTVT.

The CDR3 region is CASSLVQVNPTNYGYTF. CDR3 in DNA: TGTGCCAGCAGCTTGGTTCAGGTTAACCCCACTAACTATGGCTACACCTTC. The genes are TRBV5-5 and TRBJ1-2; no clear D. Germline values: CDR1 SGHKS, CDR2 YYEKEE (reference sequence). This CDR3 spans 17 amino acids. The ends were cut back, 0 bases at V and 0 bases at J, with 15 bases in the middle.

The chain uses TRBV4-3 and TRBJ1-2; TRBD1 is a possible D gene (5 bases). Germline V gene lookup returns CDR1 LGHNA and CDR2 YSLEER. Trimming cost V 4 bases and J 2 bases, with 14 bases left between them. This CDR3 has 15 amino acids. The CDR3 DNA is TGCGCCAGCAGCCGCCGGGACGGAAACAACTATGGCTACACCTTC. Protein product: CASSRRDGNNYGYTF.

V and J are TRBV25-1 and TRBJ2-2, with 8 bases matching TRBD1. CDR1 is MGHDK, CDR2 SYGVNS, per germline. The CDR3 runs 16 residues. Germline trimming cut 8 bases from V and 7 bases from J; bases unmatched to any gene: 15. Written as DNA, the CDR3 is TGTGCCAGCGGCCAGGCCGGGGCAGGGGGCCACGGGGAGCTGTTTTTT. This sequence encodes CASGQAGAGGHGELFF.

V and J are TRBV28 and TRBJ1-1, with a weak D call TRBD1 (5 bases). V was cut by 7 bases and J by 3 bases, with 12 bases left in between. This CDR3 has 13 residues. The V gene's germline CDR1 is MDHEN and CDR2 SYDVKM. The DNA of the CDR3 is TGTGCCAGCACCAGGGAGGGATACACTGAAGCTTTCTTT. Its protein is CASTREGYTEAFF.

This clonotype was observed a few times. The J gene is TRBJ2-7, the V gene TRBV6-5; a weak D match, TRBD1 (5 bases). The germline gives CDR1 MNHEY, CDR2 SVGAGI. The V and J ends lost 0 bases and 2 bases respectively, with 17 bases between them. The CDR3 loop spans 17 amino acids. For the CDR3, the DNA is TGTGCCAGCAGTTACTCGACTCTCCAGGGTGGACCCTACGAGCAGTACTTC. Translation gives CASSYSTLQGGPYEQYF.

A word on this clonotype: Compared with germline, one end of the junction differs, possibly owing to a read error. The chain has TRBV2 and TRBJ2-7; weak D call: TRBD2 (6 bases). CDR3 length: 14 amino acids. Germline V CDR1 and CDR2: SNHLY, FYNNEI. CDR3: CASSERMEGYEHYF. CDR3 DNA: TGTGCCAGCAGTGAAAGGATGGAGGGCTACGAGCACTACTTC.

This clonotype was detected a few times. The rearrangement joins TRBV29-1 to TRBJ2-1; possible D gene TRBD2, 5 bases. CDR1 is SQVTM, CDR2 ANQGSEA, per germline. CDR3 size: 13 residues. V was clipped by 3 bases and J by 10 bases, with 16 bases between them. This chain's CDR3 is CSVDLPERSEQFF. In DNA, the CDR3 is TGCAGCGTTGATCTCCCGGAGCGGTCCGAGCAGTTCTTC.

This clonotype has at least ten counts. This chain uses TRBV9 with TRBJ1-1; no firm D call. The germline V gene has CDR1 SGDLS and CDR2 YYNGEE. This CDR3 is 13 amino acids long. Trimming cost V 0 bases and J 4 bases, with 7 bases left between them. Here the CDR3 reads CASSVAGSTEAFF. The CDR3 DNA is TGTGCCAGCAGCGTAGCGGGGAGCACTGAAGCTTTCTTT.

This clonotype has only a few counts. This CDR3 is CASSFRHEQYF. The CDR3 bases are TGTGCCAGCAGTTTTCGGCATGAGCAGTACTTC. The chain links TRBV28 to TRBJ2-7; no firm D call. Trimming pared 3 bases from V and 7 bases from J, leaving 7 bases between. The CDR3 sequence is 11 residues long. Germline loops: CDR1 MDHEN, CDR2 SYDVKM.